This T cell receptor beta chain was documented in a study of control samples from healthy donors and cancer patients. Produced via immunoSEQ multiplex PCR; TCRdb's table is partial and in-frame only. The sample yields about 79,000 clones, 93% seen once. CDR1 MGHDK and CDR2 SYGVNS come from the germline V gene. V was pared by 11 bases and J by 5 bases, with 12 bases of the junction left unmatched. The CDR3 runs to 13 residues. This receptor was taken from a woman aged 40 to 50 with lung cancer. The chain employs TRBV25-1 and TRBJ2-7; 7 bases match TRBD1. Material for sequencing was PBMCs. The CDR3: CAVTGETGHEQYF. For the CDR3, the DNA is TGTGCCGTCACAGGGGAGACTGGGCACGAGCAGTACTTC.